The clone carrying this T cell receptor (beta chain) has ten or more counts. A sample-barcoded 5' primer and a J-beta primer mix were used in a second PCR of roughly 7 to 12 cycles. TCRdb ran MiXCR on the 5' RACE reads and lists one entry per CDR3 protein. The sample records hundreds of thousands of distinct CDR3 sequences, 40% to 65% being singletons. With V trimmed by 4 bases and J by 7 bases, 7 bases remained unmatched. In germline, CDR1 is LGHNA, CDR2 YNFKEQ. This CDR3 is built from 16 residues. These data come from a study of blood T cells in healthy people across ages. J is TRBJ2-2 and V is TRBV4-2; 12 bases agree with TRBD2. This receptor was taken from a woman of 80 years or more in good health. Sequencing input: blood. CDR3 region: CASSPRTSGTVGELFF. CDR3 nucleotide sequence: TGTGCCAGCAGCCCCCGGACTAGCGGGACCGTCGGGGAGCTGTTTTTT.